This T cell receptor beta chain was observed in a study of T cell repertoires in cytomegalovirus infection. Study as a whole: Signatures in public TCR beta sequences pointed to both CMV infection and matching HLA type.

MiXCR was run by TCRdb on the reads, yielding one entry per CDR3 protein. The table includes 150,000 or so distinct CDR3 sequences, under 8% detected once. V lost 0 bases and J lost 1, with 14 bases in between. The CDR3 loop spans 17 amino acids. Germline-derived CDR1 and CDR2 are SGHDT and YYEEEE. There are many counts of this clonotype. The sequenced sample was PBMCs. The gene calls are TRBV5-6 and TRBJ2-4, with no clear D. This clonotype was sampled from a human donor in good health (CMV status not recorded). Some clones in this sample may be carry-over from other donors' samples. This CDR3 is CASSLGLQIEAKNIQYF. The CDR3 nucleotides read TGTGCCAGCAGCTTGGGGCTCCAAATCGAGGCCAAAAACATTCAGTACTTC.